One T cell receptor (beta chain) is described in this entry. There are 13 residues in the CDR3. Between the trimmed V and J ends, which lost 5 bases and 7 bases, there was a span of 12 bases. CDR1 is MNHNS and CDR2 is SASEGT in the germline V gene. Data came from immunoSEQ multiplex PCR; TCRdb stores just in-frame clones and leaves some out. Among about 38,000 clones listed, about nine tenths were seen once. These data originate in a study of T cell changes during pregnancy in multiple sclerosis. The sequence derives from a female donor in good health, enrolled as a control in a pregnancy study. The sample here was CD4+ T cells from peripheral blood mononuclear cells, taken in the third trimester of pregnancy. This sequence joins TRBV6-1 and TRBJ1-5; D is unclear. The CDR3 DNA reads TGTGCCAGCAGTACAACCGTGTGGCAGCCCCAGCATTTT. Its translation is CASSTTVWQPQHF.